Given below is one TCR beta chain in context. No antigen is known for it. The ends lost 3 bases at V and 2 bases at J; junction bases unmatched: 1. CDR3 length: 12 amino acids. The V gene's germline CDR1 is SQVTM and CDR2 ANQGSEA. This sample stems from a study of early T cells in non-severe SARS-CoV-2 infection. For the study at large: Sequencing input comprised bulk RNA from unsorted whole blood; chain pairing was not available. Study-wide results and caveats: Comparison of clonotypes with VDJdb favored anti-spike CD8 responses while missing private and CD4 specificities.

Researchers attached unique molecular identifiers to individual cDNA molecules. Each CDR3 protein is one row after TCRdb ran MiXCR on the 5' RACE reads. Counted here are about 48,000 distinct CDR3 sequences, about 9.2% occurring once; the ten biggest clones make up about 8.5%. Sequencing was performed on whole blood. The receptor comes from an adult who was a healthcare worker with PCR-confirmed SARS-CoV-2 infection or an uninfected control (not recorded which). This sequence joins TRBV29-1 and TRBJ2-7; 7 positions match TRBD1. CDR3 sequence: CSVEQGAYEQYF. The CDR3 DNA reads TGCAGCGTTGAGCAGGGGGCCTACGAGCAGTACTTC.